There are a few counts of the clone carrying this T cell receptor (beta chain). Its antigen is still unknown. This CDR3 is built from 14 residues. Germline values: CDR1 SEHNR, CDR2 FQNEAQ (reference sequence). V lost 3 bases to trimming and J lost 5 bases; unmatched junction nucleotides: 6. The sample is drawn from a study of T cells in Graves' hyperthyroidism and ophthalmopathy. Across the whole study: The authors collected peripheral blood at initial diagnosis, before any treatment.

Findings and caveats of the study: Peripheral blood also featured most of the thyroid clonotypes expanded above 0.001. Ophthalmopathy was identified by the model a median about seven months ahead of onset.

RNA transcripts provided the source from which TCR beta CDR3 regions were amplified. Initially, a first-round RT-PCR of the TCR CDR3 employed the HTBI primer set. TCRdb redid the calling of the multiplex PCR reads with MiXCR, one entry per CDR3 protein. The data contain about 300,000 distinct CDR3 sequences, around a fifth of them singletons. The rearrangement uses TRBV7-9 and TRBJ2-5; TRBD2 agrees at 7 bases. Sequenced sample: blood. This clonotype was obtained from a man aged 50-60 years with Graves' ophthalmopathy. CDR3 region: CASSFWGRDETQYF. The CDR3 bases are TGTGCCAGCAGCTTTTGGGGGAGGGACGAGACCCAGTACTTC.